This T cell receptor beta chain was sequenced in a study of blood T cell repertoires in COVID-19. About the research overall: Samples taken during acute and convalescent COVID-19 were collected in the United States, Italy and Spain. PBMCs, B-cell-depleted T cells, or T cells provided the cDNA or gDNA that made up the material.

Data came from immunoSEQ multiplex PCR; TCRdb stores just in-frame clones and leaves some out. The sample has some 490,000 clones, roughly 85% seen once. The CDR3 is 13 residues long. The ends were cut back, 3 bases at V and 3 bases at J, with 9 bases in the middle. Germline V gene data show CDR1 as SGDLS and CDR2 as YYNGEE. This clonotype originated in a human donor in a cohort sampled during active COVID-19. What was sequenced was peripheral blood. J is TRBJ1-2 and V is TRBV9; no clear D gene. The CDR3 nucleotides read TGTGCCAGCAGCGGCCAACGGGACTATGGCTACACCTTC. The encoded protein is CASSGQRDYGYTF.